This entry features one T cell receptor (beta chain) sequence. Germline V lookup: CDR1 SGHDT, CDR2 YYEEEE. Trimming pared 2 bases from V and 5 bases from J, leaving 11 bases between. The CDR3 covers 14 residues. This specimen comes from a study of PD-L1 blockade in urothelial cancer. Sequencing was performed with immunoSEQ multiplex PCR; in TCRdb, only in-frame clones are kept and a portion is missing. The repertoire holds around 40,000 clones, with just over 90% as singletons. Stated time point: pretreatment peripheral blood. Specimen: PBMCs, collected around atezolizumab (anti-PD-L1) treatment. The clonotype originates from an older woman with urothelial cancer. The genes are TRBV5-6 and TRBJ2-1; D is ambiguous. This CDR3 reads CASSFYSPNNEQFF. The CDR3 coding sequence is TGTGCCAGCAGCTTCTACAGCCCCAACAATGAGCAGTTCTTC.